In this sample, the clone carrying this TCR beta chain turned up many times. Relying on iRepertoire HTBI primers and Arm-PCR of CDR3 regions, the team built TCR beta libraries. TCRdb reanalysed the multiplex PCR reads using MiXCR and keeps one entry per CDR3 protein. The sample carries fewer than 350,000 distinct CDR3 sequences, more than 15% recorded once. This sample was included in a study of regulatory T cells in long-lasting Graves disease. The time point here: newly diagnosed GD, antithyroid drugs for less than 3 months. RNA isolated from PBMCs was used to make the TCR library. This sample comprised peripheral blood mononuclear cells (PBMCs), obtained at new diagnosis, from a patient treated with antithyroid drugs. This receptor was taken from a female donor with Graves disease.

The CDR3 DNA sequence: TGCGCCAGCAGCTTGGAAATGAGCGGGAGAGCGGGCAATGAGCAGTTCTTC. It codes for CASSLEMSGRAGNEQFF. V and J are TRBV5-1 and TRBJ2-1; 8 nucleotides match TRBD2. Germline CDR1 and CDR2: SGHRS and YFSETQ. This CDR3 contains 17 residues. V lost 0 bases to trimming and J lost 6 bases; unmatched junction nucleotides: 11. The complete variable domain, with remaining parts taken from reference TRBV5-1 and TRBJ2-1, reads KAGVTQTPRYLIKTRGQQVTLSCSPISGHRSVSWYQQTPGQGLQFLFEYFSETQRNKGNFPGRFSGRQFSNSRSEMNVSTLELGDSALYLCASSLEMSGRAGNEQFFGPGTRLTVL.